These T cell receptor beta chains were read from a single sample in a study of cytomegalovirus exposure and HLA in healthy donors. Sequenced by immunoSEQ multiplex PCR; TCRdb stores in-frame clones only, minus some. The sample records nearly 100,000 clones, around 9.6% being singletons. The specimen was PBMCs. These TCRs come from a man in his fifties or sixties in good health and CMV-seropositive. The CDR3 runs from the conserved cysteine through the conserved F or W. The D gene is left open where the match is weak. A row's size may be missing; if present it is once, few, many or a size class.

V: TRBV7-9; D: NA; J: TRBJ1-6; length: 15; size: NA; CDR3: CASSLRQGYNSPLHF; DNA: TGTGCCAGCAGCTTAAGGCAGGGATACAATTCACCCCTCCACTTT
V: TRBV7-6; D: TRBD1; J: TRBJ2-1; length: 13; size: NA; CDR3: CASSLTGDNEQFF; DNA: TGTGCCAGCAGCTTGACAGGGGACAATGAGCAGTTCTTC
V: TRBV19; D: NA; J: TRBJ2-4; length: 15; size: NA; CDR3: CASSETLGTKNIQYF; DNA: TGTGCCAGTAGCGAAACACTCGGGACTAAAAACATTCAGTACTTC
V: TRBV30; D: TRBD1; J: TRBJ1-1; length: 15; size: NA; CDR3: CAWSPPGTVNTEAFF; DNA: TGTGCCTGGAGTCCCCCCGGGACAGTGAACACTGAAGCTTTCTTT
V: TRBV29-1; D: TRBD2; J: TRBJ2-2; length: 15; size: few; CDR3: CSVETTSGIPGELFF; DNA: TGCAGCGTTGAGACGACTAGCGGGATCCCCGGGGAGCTGTTTTTT
V: TRBV4-2; D: TRBD2; J: TRBJ2-7; length: 16; size: NA; CDR3: CASSQDDAGVNYEQYF; DNA: TGTGCCAGCAGCCAAGACGACGCGGGAGTAAACTACGAGCAGTACTTC
V: TRBV28; D: NA; J: TRBJ2-7; length: 15; size: NA; CDR3: CASSYLWGESYEQYF; DNA: TGTGCCAGCAGCTATCTATGGGGGGAATCCTACGAGCAGTACTTC
V: TRBV5-1; D: NA; J: TRBJ2-7; length: 15; size: few; CDR3: CASSYGGTGLYEQYF; DNA: TGCGCCAGCAGCTATGGTGGGACGGGACTTTACGAGCAGTACTTC
V: TRBV28; D: NA; J: TRBJ1-2; length: 15; size: NA; CDR3: CASTPTGGGRYGYTF; DNA: TGTGCCAGCACCCCCACGGGAGGCGGGCGGTATGGCTACACCTTC
V: TRBV4-1; D: TRBD1; J: TRBJ2-7; length: 16; size: many; CDR3: CASSHPGPGGSYEQYF; DNA: TGCGCCAGCAGCCACCCCGGACCAGGGGGCTCCTACGAGCAGTACTTC
V: TRBV6-1; D: TRBD1; J: TRBJ2-2; length: 13; size: NA; CDR3: CAGRTGSAGELFF; DNA: TGTGCCGGGAGGACAGGGTCCGCCGGGGAGCTGTTTTTT
V: TRBV10-3; D: TRBD2; J: TRBJ2-7; length: 14; size: NA; CDR3: CAISPGRGSYEQYF; DNA: TGTGCCATCAGCCCCGGGCGCGGGAGCTACGAGCAGTACTTC
V: TRBV9; D: TRBD1; J: TRBJ1-1; length: 14; size: few; CDR3: CASSAQGARTEAFF; DNA: TGTGCCAGCAGCGCACAGGGGGCCAGGACTGAAGCTTTCTTT
V: TRBV4-1; D: TRBD2; J: TRBJ2-7; length: 14; size: NA; CDR3: CASSRGLASYEQYF; DNA: TGCGCCAGCAGCCGGGGACTAGCCTCCTACGAGCAGTACTTC
V: TRBV19; D: NA; J: TRBJ2-7; length: 13; size: few; CDR3: CASTPTQGREQYF; DNA: TGTGCCAGTACCCCCACACAGGGCCGCGAGCAGTACTTC
V: TRBV6-5; D: TRBD1; J: TRBJ1-1; length: 16; size: few; CDR3: CASSYSLGQINTEAFF; DNA: TGTGCCAGCAGCTACTCCCTGGGACAGATAAACACTGAAGCTTTCTTT
V: TRBV6-5; D: TRBD1; J: TRBJ1-2; length: 15; size: NA; CDR3: CASIPGQGRYYGYTF; DNA: TGTGCCAGCATACCAGGACAGGGGCGATACTATGGCTACACCTTC
V: TRBV28; D: NA; J: TRBJ2-5; length: 16; size: NA; CDR3: CASSSWDIGVQETQYF; DNA: TGTGCCAGCAGTTCATGGGACATTGGAGTACAAGAGACCCAGTACTTC
V: TRBV11-2; D: NA; J: TRBJ1-4; length: 15; size: NA; CDR3: CASSLGAGGNEKLFF; DNA: TGTGCCAGCAGCTTAGGGGCGGGGGGCAATGAAAAACTGTTTTTT
V: TRBV14; D: TRBD1; J: TRBJ1-2; length: 14; size: NA; CDR3: CASSLTGVNYGYTF; DNA: TGTGCCAGCAGCCTAACAGGGGTTAACTATGGCTACACCTTC
V: TRBV2; D: TRBD2; J: TRBJ2-2; length: 15; size: few; CDR3: CASNPGSAGAGELFF; DNA: TGTGCCAGCAATCCCGGGTCAGCGGGAGCCGGGGAGCTGTTTTTT
V: TRBV29-1; D: TRBD2; J: TRBJ2-3; length: 14; size: NA; CDR3: CSVDIAGATDTQYF; DNA: TGCAGCGTTGACATAGCGGGAGCGACAGATACGCAGTATTTT
V: TRBV18; D: TRBD1; J: TRBJ1-4; length: 16; size: few; CDR3: CASSPGSGTGVEKLFF; DNA: TGTGCCAGCTCACCCGGGTCCGGGACAGGGGTCGAAAAACTGTTTTTT
V: TRBV7-3; D: NA; J: TRBJ2-2; length: 13; size: few; CDR3: CASSRDTSGELFF; DNA: TGTGCCAGCAGCCGAGACACCAGTGGGGAGCTGTTTTTT
V: TRBV6-5; D: NA; J: TRBJ1-1; length: 14; size: few; CDR3: CASSYQGPNTEAFF; DNA: TGTGCCAGCAGTTACCAGGGGCCGAACACTGAAGCTTTCTTT
V: TRBV30; D: TRBD2; J: TRBJ2-2; length: 14; size: few; CDR3: CARGLAVNTGELFF; DNA: TGTGCCCGCGGACTAGCGGTTAACACCGGGGAGCTGTTTTTT
V: TRBV7-9; D: NA; J: TRBJ2-7; length: 15; size: few; CDR3: CASSSQWSHTYEQYF; DNA: TGTGCCAGCAGCTCCCAGTGGAGCCACACCTACGAGCAGTACTTC
V: TRBV6-1; D: TRBD2; J: TRBJ2-7; length: 15; size: NA; CDR3: CASRGIAGFSYEQYF; DNA: TGTGCCAGCAGGGGGATAGCGGGCTTCTCCTACGAGCAGTACTTC
V: TRBV10-1; D: TRBD2; J: TRBJ2-2; length: 12; size: few; CDR3: CASGEGPGELFF; DNA: TGCGCCAGTGGGGAGGGCCCCGGGGAGCTGTTTTTT
V: TRBV7-9; D: NA; J: TRBJ2-2; length: 14; size: few; CDR3: CASKTFSNTGELFF; DNA: TGTGCCAGCAAGACATTCTCGAACACCGGGGAGCTGTTTTTT
V: TRBV27; D: TRBD1; J: TRBJ1-1; length: 13; size: few; CDR3: CASGQGLSTEAFF; DNA: TGTGCCAGCGGACAGGGATTGAGCACTGAAGCTTTCTTT
V: TRBV6-6; D: NA; J: TRBJ2-4; length: 14; size: NA; CDR3: CASSYSDRGNIQYF; DNA: TGTGCCAGCAGTTACTCGGACAGAGGGAACATTCAGTACTTC
V: TRBV28; D: TRBD2; J: TRBJ2-7; length: 13; size: NA; CDR3: CASKLAGGYEQYF; DNA: TGTGCCAGTAAGCTAGCGGGAGGATACGAGCAGTACTTC
V: TRBV28; D: TRBD1; J: TRBJ2-1; length: 18; size: NA; CDR3: CASSPRTGRFRSYNEQFF; DNA: TGTGCCAGCAGTCCTCGGACAGGGAGATTTCGGTCCTACAATGAGCAGTTCTTC
V: TRBV9; D: TRBD1; J: TRBJ1-4; length: 15; size: few; CDR3: CASSVERTGIEKLFF; DNA: TGTGCCAGCAGCGTAGAGAGGACAGGGATTGAAAAACTGTTTTTT
V: TRBV2; D: TRBD1; J: TRBJ1-2; length: 12; size: few; CDR3: CASKMTGGADTF; DNA: TGTGCCAGCAAGATGACAGGGGGTGCGGACACCTTC
V: TRBV18; D: NA; J: TRBJ1-1; length: 16; size: NA; CDR3: CASSPQIQGPKSEAFF; DNA: TGTGCCAGCTCCCCCCAGATACAGGGACCGAAATCTGAAGCTTTCTTT
V: TRBV5-1; D: NA; J: TRBJ1-4; length: 15; size: NA; CDR3: CASSSVGDPNEKLFF; DNA: TGCGCCAGCAGCTCGGTAGGAGACCCCAATGAAAAACTGTTTTTT
V: TRBV28; D: TRBD2; J: TRBJ2-1; length: 15; size: NA; CDR3: CASSSTSGRIHEQFF; DNA: TGTGCCAGCAGTTCGACTAGCGGGAGAATTCATGAGCAGTTCTTC